This is a list of T cell receptor beta chains from one sample in a study of tumor-infiltrating lymphocytes in primary liver carcinoma. In TCRdb, the multiplex PCR reads were re-called with MiXCR into one record per CDR3 protein. The table lists around 100,000 distinct CDR3 sequences, roughly 69% of them singletons. The sequencing input was liver tumor tissue from sampling region 5. These receptors all stem from a woman aged 60 to 75 with primary liver carcinoma and hepatitis B virus infection. The CDR3 runs from the conserved cysteine through the conserved F or W. Fields, in order: V gene, clone size, J gene, D gene, CDR3 DNA, CDR3 protein. The D gene is left open where the match is weak. A row's size may be missing; if present it is once, few, many or a size class.

TRBV19	-	TRBJ1-5	-	TGTGCCAGTAGTATCTATTTGACAGTTCGCAATCAGCCCCAGCATTTT	CASSIYLTVRNQPQHF
TRBV5-1	many	TRBJ2-2	-	TGCGCCAGCAGTCTGTATTTCGGGTTTGAGAACGGGGAGCTGTTTTTT	CASSLYFGFENGELFF
TRBV28	-	TRBJ2-7	TRBD1	TGTGCCAGCAGTTCCCCCGGGACAGGAAACGACGAGCAGTACTTC	CASSSPGTGNDEQYF
TRBV24-1	few	TRBJ2-1	TRBD1	TGTGCCACCAGTCCGACAGGGGAAAAAGACAATGAGCAGTTCTTC	CATSPTGEKDNEQFF
TRBV11-2	once	TRBJ2-3	-	TGTGCCAGCAGCTTAGTGTTAGGAGGCACAGATACACAGTATTTT	CASSLVLGGTDTQYF
TRBV11-3	-	TRBJ2-1	TRBD2	TGTGCCAGCAGTCTTGGGGGGGTTGAGGGCAATGAGCAGTTCTTC	CASSLGGVEGNEQFF
TRBV6-5	-	TRBJ2-1	-	TGTGCCATCAACTACCCAGGCGGGGCTGGAGGCTACAATGAGCAGTTCTTC	CAINYPGGAGGYNEQFF
TRBV28	many	TRBJ2-7	TRBD2	TGTGCCAGCAGTTCAGCGGGGTTCCCCCCATACGAGCAGTACTTC	CASSSAGFPPYEQYF
TRBV29-1	-	TRBJ2-3	TRBD1	TGCAGCCCGGCGGACAGGGAGAGAGTGAATTTT	CSPADRERVNF
TRBV5-6	many	TRBJ2-1	TRBD2	TGTGCCAGCAGCTTGGGGGGACTAGCGGCAACCAATGAGCAGTTCTTC	CASSLGGLAATNEQFF
TRBV18	-	TRBJ2-5	-	TGTGCCAGCTCACCACCGTCGCAGGGGAGGGAGACCCAGTACTTC	CASSPPSQGRETQYF
TRBV11-2	-	TRBJ2-3	-	TGTGCCAGCAGTGTAGATCGAGGAGATACGCTGTATTTT	CASSVDRGDTLYF
TRBV6-6	-	TRBJ1-1	-	TGTGCCAGCAGTTACGAGGGTAACACTGAAGCTTTCTTT	CASSYEGNTEAFF
TRBV5-1	-	TRBJ2-3	TRBD1	TGCGCCAGCAGCCCAAGGACAGGGAGCACAGATACGCAGTATTTT	CASSPRTGSTDTQYF
TRBV10-3	-	TRBJ2-7	TRBD1	TGTGCCATCAGTACAGTGACAGGGGGCCACGAGCAGTACTTC	CAISTVTGGHEQYF
TRBV2	-	TRBJ1-5	-	TGTGCCAACAGTGACGGGTATCAGCCCCAGCATTTT	CANSDGYQPQHF
TRBV9	-	TRBJ2-3	-	TGTGCCAGCAGACCTAGCGGCACAGATACGCAGTATTTT	CASRPSGTDTQYF
TRBV2	few	TRBJ1-4	TRBD1	TGTGCCAGCAGACGCCCCGGGACAGGGAATGAAAAACTGTTTTTT	CASRRPGTGNEKLFF
TRBV29-1	-	TRBJ2-7	-	-	CSVALGTSEYEQYF
TRBV19	few	TRBJ2-1	-	TGTGCCACTACGATGATGGGGCGCGATGAGCAGTTCTTC	CATTMMGRDEQFF
TRBV5-4	once	TRBJ2-4	-	TGTACCAGCAGCCTACAAACCGAGGACATTCAGTACTTC	CTSSLQTEDIQYF
TRBV2	once	TRBJ1-2	-	TGTGCCAGCAGTTCATACAGCCAGGAGTATGACTACACCTTC	CASSSYSQEYDYTF
TRBV12-3/TRBV12-4	-	TRBJ2-5	-	TGTGCCAGTGGTTTACGGGAGACCCAGTACTTC	CASGLRETQYF
TRBV11-2	-	TRBJ2-3	-	TGTGCCAGCAGCTTAACAATGGGGAGAAGGATCACAGATACGCGGTATTTT	CASSLTMGRRITDTRYF
TRBV6-2/TRBV6-3	many	TRBJ2-1	-	TGTGCCAGCAGTTACTCGAGGGAGTACAATGAGCAGTTCTTC	CASSYSREYNEQFF
TRBV6-5	-	TRBJ2-1	-	TGCGCCAGCAGTTACTCAACTGGCGGGATTCCAGTGGAGCAGTTCTTC	CASSYSTGGIPVEQFF
TRBV11-3	-	TRBJ2-3	-	TGTGACAGCAGCTTCAGGATTAGCACAGATACGCTGTATTTT	CDSSFRISTDTLYF
TRBV6-1	-	TRBJ2-1	-	TGTGCCAGGAGCGGCGGCCGCGGCAATAAGCAGTTCTTC	CARSGGRGNKQFF
TRBV29-1	-	TRBJ1-2	TRBD1	TGCAGCGTTGATCAGGGGGCAGTAGGGGCTGGCGGCTACACCTTC	CSVDQGAVGAGGYTF
TRBV5-1	many	TRBJ1-1	-	TGCGCCAGCAGCTTGGCAGGAGGGGACACTGAAGCTTTCTTT	CASSLAGGDTEAFF
TRBV11-3	-	TRBJ2-5	-	TGTGCCAGCAGCTTAGCGAACCAAGAGACCCAGTACTTC	CASSLANQETQYF
TRBV11-2	-	TRBJ2-1	-	TGTGTCGGCAGCTGGACTAACGGGGCAGAGCAGTTCTTC	CVGSWTNGAEQFF
TRBV29-1	-	TRBJ2-1	TRBD2	TGCAGCGCCGTGTTGACTAGTGGGGGGGGTGTGTTCTTC	CSAVLTSGGGVFF
TRBV12-3/TRBV12-4	medium-sized	TRBJ1-5	-	TGTGCCAGCAGTTTCGACAGACAGCCCCAGCATTTT	CASSFDRQPQHF
TRBV5-1	few	TRBJ2-3	TRBD2	TGCGCCAGCAGCTCTGATCTGGCGGGAGTCGCAGATACGCAGTATTTT	CASSSDLAGVADTQYF
TRBV12-3/TRBV12-4	-	TRBJ2-7	-	TGTGCGAGCACCATGCAGGGCTACTACGAGCGGTACTTC	CASTMQGYYERYF
TRBV14	-	TRBJ2-3	-	TGTACCAGCAGCCAAGAGACCGGGACACCCACAGATACGCAGTATTTT	CTSSQETGTPTDTQYF
TRBV11-3	medium-sized	TRBJ2-7	-	TGTGCCAGCAGCCCGAGGGGGGTTGAACCCTACGAGCAGTACTTC	CASSPRGVEPYEQYF
TRBV28	few	TRBJ2-7	TRBD2	TGTGCCAGCAGTTTTAGGACTAGCTACGAGCAGTACTTC	CASSFRTSYEQYF
TRBV24-1	-	TRBJ2-2	TRBD1	TGTGCCACCAGTGATCATTGGACAGGGGGATCCGGCGGGGGACTGTTTTTT	CATSDHWTGGSGGGLFF
TRBV14	many	TRBJ2-5	-	TGTGCCAGCAGCCTAGGACCCTACAGGGAAGAGACCCAGTACTTC	CASSLGPYREETQYF
TRBV13	-	TRBJ2-7	-	TGTGCCAGCAGCTTAAGAGACAACTACGAGCAGTACTTC	CASSLRDNYEQYF
TRBV28	few	TRBJ1-2	TRBD1	TGTGCCAGCAGACCATCACCGGCCGCCGGGACAGTCGTCTTC	CASRPSPAAGTVVF
TRBV7-9	few	TRBJ2-5	-	TGTGCCAGCAGCTTAGCCACCGGAAGGGGGGAGACCCAGTACTTC	CASSLATGRGETQYF
TRBV12-3/TRBV12-4	-	TRBJ2-1	TRBD2	TGTGCCAGCAGTCCTCCGGGACTAGAATACAATGAACACTTCTTC	CASSPPGLEYNEHFF
TRBV6-2/TRBV6-3	-	TRBJ2-3	-	TGTGCCAGCAGTTACGGAGGTGGGGGACTCCAGGATACGCAGTGTTTT	CASSYGGGGLQDTQCF
TRBV28	-	TRBJ1-2	-	TGTGCTAGCATCAAATTTCGGGGCTACACCTTC	CASIKFRGYTF
TRBV5-1	-	TRBJ2-5	TRBD1	TGCGCCAGCAAGCAGGGGGCGGAAGGGACACAGTACTTC	CASKQGAEGTQYF
TRBV28	once	TRBJ1-2	-	TGTACCGGCACCAAATTTCGGGGCTACACCTTC	CTGTKFRGYTF
TRBV7-8	-	TRBJ2-7	TRBD2	TGTGCCAGCTGCCAGACGACTAGCGGGAGGCACGAGCAATACTTC	CASCQTTSGRHEQYF
TRBV5-8	-	TRBJ2-5	-	TGTGCCAGCAGCCGGGGACGGTCCCAAGAGACCCACTACTTC	CASSRGRSQETHYF
TRBV30	-	TRBJ2-7	TRBD2	TGTGCCTGGAGAGTCGGAAGCTTGAGCGGGAGTTACGAGCAGTACTTC	CAWRVGSLSGSYEQYF
TRBV11-2	-	TRBJ2-3	TRBD1	TGTACCAGCAGCCGGGACAGGGGGCCAGATATGCAGTATTTT	CTSSRDRGPDMQYF